Listed here are 26 T cell receptor beta chains from one sample, sequenced in a study of T cells in Graves' hyperthyroidism and ophthalmopathy. Amplification of TCR beta CDR3 regions was performed using RNA transcripts as template. The HTBI primer set served for first-round RT-PCR of the TCR CDR3. TCRdb reprocessed the multiplex PCR reads with MiXCR, giving one entry per CDR3 protein. The sample records approximately 400,000 distinct CDR3 sequences, approximately 14% being singletons. The sequenced sample consisted of blood. Receptor source: a woman between 18 and 29 years old with Graves' hyperthyroidism.

This clonotype was counted many times. The J gene is TRBJ2-3, the V gene TRBV6-1; TRBD2 aligns across 14 bases. Germline loops: CDR1 MNHNS, CDR2 SASEGT. Unmatched junction bases numbered 4, after V lost 5 bases and J lost 3 bases. CDR3 length: 16 residues. CDR3 loop: CASSRGTSGSTDTQYF. The CDR3 bases are TGTGCCAGCAGTAGAGGGACTAGCGGGAGTACAGATACGCAGTATTTT.

This clonotype was picked up many times. CDR3 amino acids: CASSSPPQPQHF. Written as DNA, the CDR3 is TGTGCCAGCAGTTCCCCCCCCCAGCCCCAGCATTTT. This chain connects TRBV28 to TRBJ1-5; D is ambiguous. The V gene lost 4 bases and the J gene lost 7 bases, with 8 bases spanning the gap. Germline V gene data show CDR1 as MDHEN and CDR2 as SYDVKM. This CDR3 has 12 amino acids.

This clonotype was detected many times. This chain links TRBV28 with TRBJ2-7; 9 bases align to TRBD2. This CDR3 contains 15 residues. The germline CDR1 and CDR2 sequences are MDHEN and SYDVKM. V was pared by 6 bases and J by 5 bases, with 11 bases of the junction left unmatched. In DNA, the CDR3 is TGTGCCAGCAGACGGTTAGCGGGAGTTTCCAACGAGCAGTACTTC. Translating gives CASRRLAGVSNEQYF.

The table lists this clonotype with many counts. This chain joins TRBV3-1 and TRBJ2-3; 9 bases are shared with TRBD2. With V trimmed by 1 base and J by 0 bases, 5 bases remained unmatched. Germline values: CDR1 LGHDT, CDR2 YNNKEL (reference sequence). The CDR3 totals 17 residues. DNA for the CDR3: TGTGCCAGCAGCCAAGTCCCCGGACTAGCGAGCACAGATACGCAGTATTTT. As protein: CASSQVPGLASTDTQYF.

The rearrangement joins TRBV12-3 or TRBV12-4 to TRBJ2-7; TRBD1 matches at 9 bases. Trimming at V came to 8 bases and at J to 6 bases, leaving 8 bases not matched to a gene. The CDR3 runs to 13 residues. CDR3 amino acids: CASDGGQGGEQYF. Here the CDR3 DNA reads TGTGCCAGCGACGGGGGACAGGGTGGCGAGCAGTACTTC.

Concerning this clonotype itself: A read error may account for a junction end that differs from germline. The chain employs TRBV19 and TRBJ1-5, with unresolved D. This CDR3 spans 15 amino acids. Germline values: CDR1 LNHDA, CDR2 SQIVND (reference sequence). The CDR3 DNA reads TGTGTCAGTACCCCCCTCTCTGAGAGCAATCAGCCCCAGCATTTT. As protein: CVSTPLSESNQPQHF.

This clonotype has ten or more counts. V and J are TRBV6-5 and TRBJ2-7; 7 bases are shared with TRBD1. Trimming took 2 bases from V and 2 from J; bases not matched to a gene: 3. This CDR3 spans 14 amino acids. Germline V gene lookup returns CDR1 MNHEY and CDR2 SVGAGI. The CDR3, as DNA: TGTGCCAGCAGTTACGACAGGGCGGCCTACGAGCAGTACTTC. Translation: CASSYDRAAYEQYF.

This clonotype came up many times. The gene calls are TRBV10-1 and TRBJ2-3; TRBD2 agrees at 12 bases. The CDR3 has 17 residues. Unmatched junction bases numbered 8, after V lost 1 base and J lost 6 bases. In germline, CDR1 is WNHNN, CDR2 SYGVQD (reference sequence). The CDR3 DNA follows: TGCGCCAGCAGTGAGTTTCGACTAGCGGGAGACGTCGATACGCAGTATTTT. Translating gives CASSEFRLAGDVDTQYF.

This clonotype was recorded a few times. The chain is built from TRBV24-1 and TRBJ2-7, with D tentatively TRBD2 (6 bases). The ends were cut back, 7 bases at V and 0 bases at J, with 12 bases in the middle. Germline values: CDR1 KGHDR, CDR2 SFDVKD. CDR3 length equals 14 residues. This chain's CDR3 is CATSSAGSSYEQYF. In DNA form, the CDR3 reads TGTGCCACCAGCTCTGCGGGGAGCTCCTACGAGCAGTACTTC.

This clonotype was detected ten times or more. This chain uses TRBV7-2 with TRBJ2-3; 8 bases match TRBD2. There are 16 residues in the CDR3. J was trimmed by 4 bases and V by 5 bases; bases with no gene match: 11. Germline lookup yields CDR1 SGHTA and CDR2 FQGNSA. The CDR3 reads CASSRWTGGGPDTQYF. The CDR3 DNA reads as TGTGCCAGCAGCCGGTGGACGGGGGGGGGTCCAGATACGCAGTATTTT.

This clonotype was seen ten or more times. This chain uses TRBV2 with TRBJ2-3; 9 nucleotides align to TRBD2. The CDR3 is 15 amino acids. The V gene's germline CDR1 is SNHLY and CDR2 FYNNEI. With V trimmed by 6 bases and J by 4 bases, 8 bases remained unmatched. CDR3 sequence reads: CASRGGLAKADTQYF. The CDR3, as DNA: TGTGCCAGCAGGGGCGGACTAGCGAAGGCAGATACGCAGTATTTT.

This chain links TRBV20-1 with TRBJ1-5; the D gene is possibly TRBD1 (5 bases). Germline values: CDR1 DFQATT, CDR2 SNEGSKA (reference sequence). The CDR3 sequence is 15 residues long. The ends were cut back, 3 bases at V and 3 bases at J, with 15 bases in the middle. The DNA of the CDR3 is TGCAGTGCTAGCAGGACCTGGGGGTCCAATCAGCCCCAGCATTTT. It translates to CSASRTWGSNQPQHF.

This clonotype came up many times. The chain uses TRBV20-1 and TRBJ2-1; D may match TRBD1 or TRBD2 (5 bases each). Looked up from germline, CDR1 is DFQATT and CDR2 is SNEGSKA (reference sequence). This CDR3 region has 16 residues. Trimming stripped 3 bases from V and 0 bases from J, with 15 bases between. The CDR3 region has the DNA TGCAGTGCTAGTTCTGGGACCCCGAGCTCCTACAATGAGCAGTTCTTC. The encoded protein is CSASSGTPSSYNEQFF.

This clonotype was counted a few times. The rearrangement joins TRBV5-1 to TRBJ2-1, with D hard to call. The V end was cut by 3 bases, the J end by 3 bases, with 16 bases between. CDR1 SGHRS and CDR2 YFSETQ come from the germline V gene. The CDR3 runs to 16 residues. The CDR3 coding sequence is TGCGCCAGCAGCTCCGCATCGGGCGGAGACTACAATGAGCAGTTCTTC. It is translated as CASSSASGGDYNEQFF.

This chain joins TRBV27 and TRBJ1-3, with unresolved D. The CDR3 is 15 residues long. V was shortened by 2 bases and J by 0 bases, with 8 bases between the two germline ends. The germline CDR1 and CDR2 sequences are MNHEY and SMNVEV (reference sequence). CDR3 bases: TGTGCCAGCAGTTTAACAGCGAGCTCTGGAAACACCATATATTTT. Translation gives CASSLTASSGNTIYF.

The genes are TRBV29-1 and TRBJ2-1; D ambiguous. CDR1 and CDR2 (germline): SQVTM, ANQGSEA. The CDR3 runs to 10 residues. CDR3 DNA sequence: TGCAGTGCCGGTTGGAATGAGCAGTTCTTC. This gives the protein CSAGWNEQFF.

The sample holds many counts of this clonotype. The J gene is TRBJ1-1, the V gene TRBV20-1; no clear D. V shed 5 bases and J shed 1 base, with 11 bases lying between them. Germline-derived CDR1 and CDR2 are DFQATT and SNEGSKA (reference sequence). The CDR3 spans 13 residues. The CDR3 nucleotides read TGCAGTGCTCCCCTCCTGCCGAACACTGAAGCTTTCTTT. It yields the protein CSAPLLPNTEAFF.

The table lists this clonotype with many counts. This rearrangement joins TRBV11-2 to TRBJ2-5; D is unresolved. The ends were cut back, 0 bases at V and 7 bases at J, with 6 bases in the middle. CDR1 and CDR2 (germline): SGHAT, FQNNGV. The CDR3 is 12 residues long. The CDR3, as DNA: TGTGCCAGCAGCTTAGAGGGTGGGACCCAGTACTTC. It encodes CASSLEGGTQYF.

This clonotype was picked up many times. The rearrangement links TRBV28 to TRBJ2-7; D gene ambiguous. Germline CDR1 MDHEN, CDR2 SYDVKM. CDR3 length: 11 amino acids. V was pared by 5 bases and J by 7 bases, with 9 bases between. This chain's CDR3 is CASSPLREQYF. The DNA for the CDR3 is TGTGCCAGCAGTCCCTTACGGGAGCAGTACTTC.

There are a few counts of this clonotype. The chain links TRBV6-1 to TRBJ2-7, with 12 bases matching TRBD2. Losses at the gene ends were 4 bases for V and 6 bases for J; bases not matched to a gene: 13. This CDR3 is 17 amino acids long. Looked up from germline, CDR1 is MNHNS and CDR2 is SASEGT. In nucleotides, the CDR3 is TGTGCCAGCAGTGGGGGGGGACTAGCGGGTAAAGCCCCCGAGCAGTACTTC. Its translation is CASSGGGLAGKAPEQYF.

This clonotype was detected many times. The J gene is TRBJ2-5, the V gene TRBV4-2; D is perhaps TRBD1 (5 bases). Germline assignment: CDR1 LGHNA and CDR2 YNFKEQ. The CDR3 contains 15 residues. Trimming left V 0 bases short and J 5 bases short, with 13 bases between. CDR3 DNA sequence: TGTGCCAGCAGCCAAGATCAAGGCAAGGGGGAGACCCAGTACTTC. It specifies CASSQDQGKGETQYF.

In this sample, this clonotype turned up a few times. Possible read error: a much larger clone is one base away. J is TRBJ2-5 and V is TRBV7-9, with TRBD2 matching over 12 bases. V lost 6 bases, J lost 2 bases, and 13 bases stayed unmatched. CDR1 SEHNR and CDR2 FQNEAQ come from the germline V gene (reference sequence). CDR3 length: 18 amino acids. CDR3 coding DNA: TGTGCCAGCAGTTTACTTACCAGACTAGCGGGAGATCAAGAGACCCAGTACTTC. Translation gives CASSLLTRLAGDQETQYF. Full variable domain (rest looked up from reference TRBV7-9 and TRBJ2-5): DTGVSQNPRHKITKRGQNVTFRCDPISEHNRLYWYRQTLGQGPEFLTYFQNEAQLEKSRLLSDRFSAERPKGSFSTLEIQRTEQGDSAMYLCASSLLTRLAGDQETQYFGPGTRLLVL.

This clonotype was counted ten times or more. This chain uses TRBV18 with TRBJ1-1; D is uncertain. CDR3 length: 13 residues. Trimming took 2 bases from V and 5 from J, leaving 9 bases between them. The germline gives CDR1 KGHSH, CDR2 LQKENI. CDR3 loop: CASSPEDRTEAFF. In DNA, the CDR3 is TGTGCCAGCTCACCAGAAGACCGGACTGAAGCTTTCTTT.

V gene TRBV28 combines with J gene TRBJ2-1; D is unresolved. This CDR3 spans 13 amino acids. Germline V gene lookup returns CDR1 MDHEN and CDR2 SYDVKM. V gave up 3 bases and J gave up 4 bases, with 7 bases separating them. This chain's CDR3 is CASSFRVYNEQFF. In nucleotides, the CDR3 is TGTGCCAGCAGTTTCCGGGTTTACAATGAGCAGTTCTTC.

The table lists this clonotype with many counts. The chain joins TRBV27 to TRBJ1-5, with D unresolved. Trimming stripped 4 bases from V and 3 bases from J, with 10 bases between. CDR3 length: 14 residues. The germline CDR1 and CDR2 sequences are MNHEY and SMNVEV (reference sequence). In DNA, the CDR3 is TGTGCCAGCAGTTATTTGGGTTACAATCAGCCCCAGCATTTT. It codes for CASSYLGYNQPQHF.

J is TRBJ2-2 and V is TRBV18; the D call may be TRBD1 or TRBD2 (5 bases each). Germline V lookup: CDR1 KGHSH, CDR2 LQKENI. The CDR3 runs to 16 residues. Trimming cost V 0 bases and J 6 bases, with 14 bases left between them. The CDR3 DNA reads TGTGCCAGCTCACCACCCCAGGGAGCTGTCGCCGGGGAGCTGTTTTTT. It encodes CASSPPQGAVAGELFF. The entire variable domain, with the rest obtained from reference TRBV18 and TRBJ2-2, is as follows: NAGVMQNPRHLVRRRGQEARLRCSPMKGHSHVYWYRQLPEEGLKFMVYLQKENIIDESGMPKERFSAEFPKEGPSILRIQQVVRGDSAAYFCASSPPQGAVAGELFFGEGSRLTVL.